The clone carrying this T cell receptor (beta chain) is a singleton in its sample. CDR1 and CDR2 from the germline V gene are SGHDT and YYEEEE. J gave up 3 bases and V 4 bases, and 5 bases lay outside the gene matches. The CDR3 totals 14 residues. Some clones are missing from TCRdb's copy, which holds only in-frame ones; the method was immunoSEQ multiplex PCR. The sample shows roughly 250,000 clones, roughly 93% of them seen only once. This specimen belongs to a study of blood T cell repertoires in COVID-19. This TCR derives from a woman aged 40 to 50 with acute COVID-19. V and J are TRBV5-6 and TRBJ1-1; 8 nucleotides align to TRBD1. The source material was PBMCs or T cells enriched from blood (not recorded which). The CDR3 DNA is TGTGCCAGCAGCCCCGCGGACAGGGACACTGAAGCTTTCTTT. Translated: CASSPADRDTEAFF.